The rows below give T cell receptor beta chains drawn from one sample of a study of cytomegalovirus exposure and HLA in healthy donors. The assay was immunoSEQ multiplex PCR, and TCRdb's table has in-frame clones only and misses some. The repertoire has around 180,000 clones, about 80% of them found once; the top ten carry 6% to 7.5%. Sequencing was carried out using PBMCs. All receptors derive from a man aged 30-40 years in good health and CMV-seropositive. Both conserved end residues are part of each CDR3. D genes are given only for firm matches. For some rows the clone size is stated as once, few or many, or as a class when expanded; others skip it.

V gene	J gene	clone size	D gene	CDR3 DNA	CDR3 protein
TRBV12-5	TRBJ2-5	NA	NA	TGTGCTAGTGGTCTTGGTCGAGGGCGGGAGACCCAGTACTTC	CASGLGRGRETQYF
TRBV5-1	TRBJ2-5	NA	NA	TGCGCCAGCAGCTTGACTAGCCCGTCCTTCCAAGAGACCCAGTACTTC	CASSLTSPSFQETQYF
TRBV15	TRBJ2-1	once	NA	TGTGCCACCAGCAGATACAGGGACGGGGAGCAGTTCTTC	CATSRYRDGEQFF
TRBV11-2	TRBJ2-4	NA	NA	TGTGCCAGCAGCTTAGTACCGGGGGTCGTTATGAACATTCAGTACTTC	CASSLVPGVVMNIQYF
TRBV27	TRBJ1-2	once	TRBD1	TGTGCCAGCAGAAGGGGACAGGGTGAAAGTGGCTACACCTTC	CASRRGQGESGYTF
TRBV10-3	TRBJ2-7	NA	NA	TGTGCCATCAGTGCGGGGATAGGCTACGAGCAGTACTTC	CAISAGIGYEQYF
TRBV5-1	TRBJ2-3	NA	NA	TGCGCCAGCAGCTCACCCCTGGCCAGGGCCAACACAGATACGCAGTATTTT	CASSSPLARANTDTQYF
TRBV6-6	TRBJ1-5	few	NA	TGTGCCAGCAGTCGCACAGCGGGGCGGGGTAATCAGCCCCAGCATTTT	CASSRTAGRGNQPQHF
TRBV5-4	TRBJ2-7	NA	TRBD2	TGTGCCAGCAGCTTGGGACTAGCGGGGTTCTCCTACGAGCAGTACTTC	CASSLGLAGFSYEQYF
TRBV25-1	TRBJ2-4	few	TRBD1	TGTGCCAGCAGTGAATCAGGGGGAGCTACAGAGGGCATTCAGTACTTC	CASSESGGATEGIQYF
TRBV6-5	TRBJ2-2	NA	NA	TGTGCCAGCAGTTACTCGGGGAGTTCTACCGGGGAGCTGTTTTTT	CASSYSGSSTGELFF
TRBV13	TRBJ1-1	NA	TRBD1	TGTGCCAGCAGCATACAGGGGCACACTGAAGCTTTCTTT	CASSIQGHTEAFF
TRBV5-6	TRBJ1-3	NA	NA	TGTGCCAGCAGCAGACAGGCCTTCTCTGGAAACACCATATATTTT	CASSRQAFSGNTIYF
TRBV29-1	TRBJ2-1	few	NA	TGCAGCGTGGGGCCACTGATGGATGAGCAGTTCTTC	CSVGPLMDEQFF
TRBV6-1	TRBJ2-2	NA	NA	TGTGCCAGCAGTGAAGCCCTCGGCGGGACGGTCGGGGAGCTGTTTTTT	CASSEALGGTVGELFF
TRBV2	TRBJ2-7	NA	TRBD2	TGTGCCAGCAGTGAAACTAGCGCATCCTACGAGCAGTACTTC	CASSETSASYEQYF
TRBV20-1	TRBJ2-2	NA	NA	TGCAGTGCGGGAGGTGTCGGGGAGCTGTTTTTT	CSAGGVGELFF
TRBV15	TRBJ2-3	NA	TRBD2	TGTGCCACCAGCAATGGGCGGGAGGGCCACACAGATACGCAGTATTTT	CATSNGREGHTDTQYF
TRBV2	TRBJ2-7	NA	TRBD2	TGTGCCAGCAGTGTAGCGGGGGGGCGGTACGAGCAGTACTTC	CASSVAGGRYEQYF
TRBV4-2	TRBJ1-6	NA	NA	TGTGCCAGCAGCCAAGATTTGACATTTCATAATTCACCCCTCCACTTT	CASSQDLTFHNSPLHF
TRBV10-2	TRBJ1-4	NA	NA	TGCGCCAGCAGTGGACAGTCTCGGGATGAAAAACTGTTTTTT	CASSGQSRDEKLFF
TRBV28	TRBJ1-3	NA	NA	TGTGCCAGCAGTTTTCAGAGGGAAGGAAACACCATATATTTT	CASSFQREGNTIYF
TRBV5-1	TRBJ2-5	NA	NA	TGCGCCAGCAGCCGGACTACCGGCGAAGAGACCCAGTACTTC	CASSRTTGEETQYF
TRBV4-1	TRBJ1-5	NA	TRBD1	TGCGCCAGCAGCCTAGGACAGGGAGATCAGCCCCAGCATTTT	CASSLGQGDQPQHF
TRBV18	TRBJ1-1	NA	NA	TGTGCCAGCTCACCACCTAGTGACGGGGAGAACACTGAAGCTTTCTTT	CASSPPSDGENTEAFF
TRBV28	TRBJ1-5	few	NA	TGTGCCAGCAGTGAGACCGATGGGCGTCAGCCCCAGCATTTT	CASSETDGRQPQHF